The 18 T cell receptor beta chains reported below all come from one sample, sequenced in a study of identical twins. TCRdb itself ran the 5' RACE reads through MiXCR, one entry per CDR3 protein. The sample lists 300,000 or so distinct CDR3 sequences; 8% to 9.5% were seen once. These data were also reused for a study on yellow fever vaccine responses in identical twins.

The sequencing sample was made of CD8+ T cells sorted from blood. The origin of the receptors is a woman aged 18-29 years in good health.

Many counts were recorded for this clonotype. This chain joins TRBV3-1 and TRBJ2-7; maybe TRBD1 (6 bases). CDR1 and CDR2 (germline): LGHDT, YNNKEL (reference sequence). With 1 base removed from V and 0 bases from J, the gap between germline ends came to 22 bases. The CDR3 has 19 amino acids. The CDR3 is CASSQGAFVGTRISYEQYF. Here the CDR3 DNA reads TGTGCCAGCAGCCAAGGTGCATTTGTCGGGACAAGAATCTCCTACGAGCAGTACTTC.

This clonotype has at least ten counts. The chain combines TRBV29-1 with TRBJ2-1; TRBD1 matches at 8 bases. J gave up 4 bases and V 0 bases, and 2 bases lay outside the gene matches. CDR3 length equals 14 residues. Germline CDR1 and CDR2: SQVTM and ANQGSEA. The CDR3 bases are TGCAGCGTTGAAGAGGACAGGGATTACAATGAGCAGTTCTTC. Its translation: CSVEEDRDYNEQFF.

The chain links TRBV20-1 to TRBJ2-7; maybe TRBD2 (6 bases). Trimming took off 5 bases at V and 3 bases at J, with 17 bases between the two ends. The CDR3 is 14 amino acids. Germline CDR1 DFQATT, CDR2 SNEGSKA (reference sequence). The CDR3 sequence: CSAAGRSIDYEQYF. DNA for the CDR3: TGCAGTGCTGCGGGGAGGAGCATAGACTACGAGCAGTACTTC.

The rearrangement links TRBV15 to TRBJ2-3; perhaps TRBD1 as D (6 bases). The CDR3 has 16 amino acids. V lost 5 bases to trimming and J lost 4 bases, with 19 bases between them. Germline V CDR1 and CDR2: LNHNV, YYDKDF (reference sequence). The CDR3 loop is CATSPHPGAGADTQYF. The CDR3 DNA follows: TGTGCCACCAGCCCCCATCCAGGGGCCGGGGCAGATACGCAGTATTTT.

This clonotype was detected many times. The V call is TRBV7-9, the J call TRBJ2-3; 10 nucleotides match TRBD2. After removal of 5 bases from V and 6 bases from J, the junction contained 5 bases not matched to a gene. Germline CDR1 SEHNR, CDR2 FQNEAQ (reference sequence). There are 14 residues in the CDR3. The CDR3 DNA sequence: TGTGCCAGCAGCAACAGACTAGCGGGCGATACGCAGTATTTT. It yields the protein CASSNRLAGDTQYF.

At least ten counts were recorded for this clonotype. The rearrangement links TRBV29-1 to TRBJ2-3, with 10 positions matching TRBD2. Trimming took 1 base from V and 2 from J; bases not matched to a gene: 9. From germline, CDR1 is SQVTM and CDR2 ANQGSEA. The CDR3 contains 17 residues. The CDR3 loop is CSVEGLAGVANTDTQYF. The CDR3 region has the DNA TGCAGCGTTGAAGGTCTAGCGGGAGTGGCGAACACAGATACGCAGTATTTT.

The chain has TRBV29-1 and TRBJ2-5, with D possibly matching TRBD1 (6 bases). Germline V gene sequence: CDR1 SQVTM, CDR2 ANQGSEA. The CDR3 is made up of 13 amino acids. V was clipped by 4 bases and J by 0 bases, with 9 bases between them. The CDR3, as DNA: TGCAGCGTTGGGACAGCCTACCAAGAGACCCAGTACTTC. Its protein product is CSVGTAYQETQYF.

In this sample, this clonotype turned up a few times. CDR3 protein: CASSLKSYIGELFF. CDR3 DNA: TGTGCCAGCAGCTTAAAATCATACATCGGGGAGCTGTTTTTT. The chain has TRBV7-3 and TRBJ2-2; no definite D call. V lost 1 base to trimming and J lost 7 bases, with 10 bases between them. The CDR3 covers 14 residues. Germline loops: CDR1 SGHTA, CDR2 FQGTGA.

At least ten counts were recorded for this clonotype. The chain has TRBV7-9 and TRBJ1-1; D unclear. The CDR3 is 16 amino acids. CDR1 and CDR2 (germline): SEHNR, FQNEAQ (reference sequence). Trimming shortened V by 1 base and J by 2 bases, and 14 bases separated the two germline ends. CDR3 bases: TGTGCCAGCAGCTTAGGATCTCGGCAGACAAACACTGAAGCTTTCTTT. It codes for CASSLGSRQTNTEAFF. The whole variable domain, remainder taken from reference TRBV7-9 and TRBJ1-1, is DTGVSQNPRHKITKRGQNVTFRCDPISEHNRLYWYRQTLGQGPEFLTYFQNEAQLEKSRLLSDRFSAERPKGSFSTLEIQRTEQGDSAMYLCASSLGSRQTNTEAFFGQGTRLTVV.

This clonotype has just a few counts. J is TRBJ2-3 and V is TRBV5-6; 7 positions agree with TRBD1. Germline-derived CDR1 and CDR2 are SGHDT and YYEEEE. V lost 2 bases to trimming and J lost 0 bases; unmatched junction nucleotides: 6. This CDR3 is built from 16 residues. The CDR3 loop is CASSFLPGQSTDTQYF. As DNA, the CDR3 is TGTGCCAGCAGCTTCTTACCGGGACAGAGCACAGATACGCAGTATTTT.

The genes are TRBV4-2 and TRBJ2-1, with 9 bases identical to TRBD2. Germline-derived CDR1 and CDR2 are LGHNA and YNFKEQ. V lost 2 bases, J lost 5 bases, and 10 bases stayed unmatched. The CDR3 has 17 residues. The CDR3 region is CASSQWTSANPNNEQFF. The CDR3 nucleotides are TGTGCCAGCAGCCAATGGACTAGCGCAAACCCTAACAATGAGCAGTTCTTC.

This clonotype was recorded a few times. The chain uses TRBV9 and TRBJ2-3, with D perhaps matching TRBD1 (7 bases). Trimming took off 0 bases at V and 6 bases at J, with 17 bases between the two ends. The CDR3 runs 16 residues. Germline V CDR1 and CDR2: SGDLS, YYNGEE. This chain's CDR3 is CASSVAQGGSADTQYF. DNA for the CDR3: TGTGCCAGCAGCGTAGCCCAGGGGGGTAGTGCGGATACGCAGTATTTT.

This clonotype appeared a few times. The CDR3 nucleotides are TGTGCCAGCAGCCGTACAGGGGGCTCCTACGAGCAGTACTTC. Translating gives CASSRTGGSYEQYF. The chain recombines TRBV5-6 with TRBJ2-7, with 8 bases that match TRBD1. CDR1 is SGHDT and CDR2 is YYEEEE in the germline V gene. The CDR3 runs to 14 residues. J gave up 0 bases and V 4 bases, and 3 bases lay outside the gene matches.

The V and J genes are TRBV10-1 and TRBJ2-3, with D perhaps TRBD2 (5 bases). The germline V gene has CDR1 WNHNN and CDR2 SYGVQD (reference sequence). The ends were cut back, 6 bases at V and 3 bases at J, with 19 bases in the middle. This CDR3 spans 16 amino acids. CDR3 coding DNA: TGCGCCAGCAGCCCCGCACGGGGTATACGGACAGATACGCAGTATTTT. Residues: CASSPARGIRTDTQYF.

A remark on this clonotype: One junction end disagrees with the germline gene, perhaps due to a read error. The chain links TRBV20-1 to TRBJ2-2; D is tentatively TRBD1 or TRBD2 (5 bases each). Germline assignment: CDR1 DFQATT and CDR2 SNEGSKA (reference sequence). This CDR3 spans 13 amino acids. As DNA, the CDR3 is TGCAGTGCAAGAGAGGGGAATACCGGGGAGCTGTTTTTT. It encodes CSAREGNTGELFF.

The chain couples TRBV7-2 to TRBJ2-7; 7 bases are a match to TRBD1. Per the germline V gene, CDR1 is SGHTA and CDR2 is FQGNSA. CDR3 length: 15 amino acids. J gave up 4 bases and V 5 bases, and 11 bases lay outside the gene matches. The CDR3 sequence is CASSLWGTANYEQYF. As DNA, the CDR3 is TGTGCCAGCAGCCTCTGGGGGACAGCGAATTACGAGCAGTACTTC.

There are many counts of this clonotype. V gene TRBV7-6 combines with J gene TRBJ2-1; 7 bases fit TRBD2. Germline CDR1 is SGHVS and CDR2 is FNYEAQ. V trimming: 1 base; J trimming: 5 bases; junction bases outside the gene matches: 5. This CDR3 comprises 15 residues. The CDR3 nucleotides are TGTGCCAGCAGCTTAGGGTCTAGCGGCCACAATGAGCAGTTCTTC. Residues: CASSLGSSGHNEQFF.

This clonotype showed up just a few times. CDR3: CASSYFFPGQGTYEQYF. The DNA of the CDR3 is TGTGCCAGCAGTTATTTTTTCCCGGGACAGGGGACCTACGAGCAGTACTTC. The V gene is TRBV6-5, the J gene TRBJ2-7, with 10 bases that match TRBD1. Germline CDR1 MNHEY, CDR2 SVGAGI. V shed 3 bases and J 2 bases; nucleotides not matched to a gene: 10. The CDR3 runs 17 residues.